This TCR beta chain came from a study of OX40 agonist ivuxolimab in advanced cancers. Across the whole study: Six ivuxolimab dose levels, 0.01 to 10 mg/kg, were given intravenously every 2 weeks.

The V and J ends lost 2 bases and 7 bases respectively, with 15 bases between them. The CDR3 extends over 15 amino acids. Germline loops: CDR1 SEHNR, CDR2 FQNEAQ (reference sequence). Patients had blood sampled at baseline and again on cycle 4 day 1 and cycle 7 day 1. TCRdb's table, derived via immunoSEQ multiplex PCR, lists solely in-frame clones and lacks some. The sample includes tens of thousands of clones, around nine tenths of them seen just once. The clonotype originates from an adult with an advanced solid tumor such as melanoma, head and neck, liver or kidney cancer. The starting material was CD4+ or CD8+ T cells sorted from blood, obtained in a trial of the OX40 agonist ivuxolimab. The chain combines TRBV7-9 with TRBJ2-1; D ambiguous. The CDR3 sequence is CASSLTNSKLNEQFF. As DNA, the CDR3 is TGTGCCAGCAGCTTAACTAATTCCAAACTTAATGAGCAGTTCTTC.